One and the same sample provided the 4 T cell receptor beta chains below, sequenced in a study of T cell responses to AZD1222 COVID-19 vaccine. Some clones are missing from TCRdb's copy, which holds only in-frame ones; the method was immunoSEQ multiplex PCR. Here the sample spans 70,000 to 95,000 clones, 85% to 90% being singletons. The material was peripheral blood, obtained 28 days after the second AZD1222 dose. The origin of the receptors is an adult who received the AZD1222 COVID-19 vaccine.

This clone came up once. The chain is built from TRBV27 and TRBJ2-4; D remains unclear. CDR1 and CDR2 (germline): MNHEY, SMNVEV (reference sequence). The CDR3 is made up of 16 amino acids. The V end lost 5 bases, the J end lost 1 base, and 15 bases lay between the germline ends. The CDR3 loop reads CASSPGWAAAKNIQYF. The CDR3 coding sequence is TGTGCCAGCAGTCCGGGCTGGGCGGCGGCCAAAAACATTCAGTACTTC.

This clone was observed once. The chain couples TRBV5-1 to TRBJ2-2; weak D call: TRBD2 (6 bases). Germline lookup yields CDR1 SGHRS and CDR2 YFSETQ. This CDR3 has 16 amino acids. V lost 0 bases to trimming and J lost 6 bases, with 15 bases between them. The CDR3 protein is CASSLEVGGASGELFF. The CDR3, as DNA: TGCGCCAGCAGCTTGGAGGTCGGGGGAGCATCCGGGGAGCTGTTTTTT.

This clone was seen only a few times. This rearrangement joins TRBV7-8 to TRBJ2-7; D unresolved. Deletions cut 5 bases from V and 12 bases from J, with 20 bases between. Germline CDR1 is SGHVS and CDR2 is FQNEAQ. The CDR3 length is 13 residues. CDR3 DNA sequence: TGTGCCAGCAGCCCCCGTTTTGAGGTGATGAGGTACTTC. Translated: CASSPRFEVMRYF.

The chain uses TRBV28 and TRBJ2-2, with D unresolved. Per the germline V gene, CDR1 is MDHEN and CDR2 is SYDVKM. The CDR3 covers 16 residues. Deletions cut 2 bases from V and 0 bases from J, with 10 bases between. The CDR3 bases are TGTGCCAGCAGTTTAACACAACCCTCGAACACCGGGGAGCTGTTTTTT. Its translation is CASSLTQPSNTGELFF.